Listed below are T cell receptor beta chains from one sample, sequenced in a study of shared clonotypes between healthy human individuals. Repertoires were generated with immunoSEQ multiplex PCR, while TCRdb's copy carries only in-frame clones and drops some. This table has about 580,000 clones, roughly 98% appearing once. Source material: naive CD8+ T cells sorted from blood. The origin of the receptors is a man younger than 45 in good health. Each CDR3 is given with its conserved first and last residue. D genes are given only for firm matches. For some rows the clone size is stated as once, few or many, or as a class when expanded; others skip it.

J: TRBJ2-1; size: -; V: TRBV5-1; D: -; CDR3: CASSLEGSNEQFF; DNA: TGCGCCAGCAGCTTGGAGGGGTCCAATGAGCAGTTCTTC
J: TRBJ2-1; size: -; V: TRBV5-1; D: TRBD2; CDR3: CASSSSGSSYNEQFF; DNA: TGCGCCAGCAGTAGTAGCGGGAGCTCCTACAATGAGCAGTTCTTC
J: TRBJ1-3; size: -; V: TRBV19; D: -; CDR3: CASSDVSSGNTIYF; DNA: TGTGCCAGTTCGGACGTGAGCTCTGGAAACACCATATATTTT
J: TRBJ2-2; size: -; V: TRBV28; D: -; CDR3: CASSFPSAGGNTGELFF; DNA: TGTGCCAGCAGTTTCCCCTCGGCCGGGGGGAACACCGGGGAGCTGTTTTTT
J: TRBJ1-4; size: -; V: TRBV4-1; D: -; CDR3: CASSLQVNEKLFF; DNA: TGCGCCAGCAGCCTCCAGGTTAATGAAAAACTGTTTTTT
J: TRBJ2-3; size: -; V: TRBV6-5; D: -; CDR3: CASSYSAGSTDTQYF; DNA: TGTGCCAGCAGTTACTCTGCGGGAAGCACAGATACGCAGTATTTT
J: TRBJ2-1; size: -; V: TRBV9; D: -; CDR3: CASSPGHTYNEQFF; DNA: TGTGCCAGCAGCCCGGGTCACACCTACAATGAGCAGTTCTTC
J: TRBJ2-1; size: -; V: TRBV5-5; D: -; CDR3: CASSVDRWRHEQFF; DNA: TGTGCCAGCAGCGTTGACAGGTGGAGGCATGAGCAGTTCTTC
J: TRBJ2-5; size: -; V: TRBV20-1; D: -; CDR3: CSASKGGQYF; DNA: TGCAGTGCTTCAAAAGGAGGCCAGTACTTC
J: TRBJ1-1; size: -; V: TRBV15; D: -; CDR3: CATSRGLGGGTEAFF; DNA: TGTGCCACCAGCAGAGGGCTGGGGGGCGGCACTGAAGCTTTCTTT
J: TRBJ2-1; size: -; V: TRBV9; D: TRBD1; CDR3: CASSRDREITMATTLYNEQFF; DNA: TGTGCCAGCAGCCGGGACAGGGAGATCACTATGGCTACTACCCTTTACAATGAGCAGTTCTTC
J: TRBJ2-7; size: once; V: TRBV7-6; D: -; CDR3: CASSLGISYEQYF; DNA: TGTGCCAGCAGCTTAGGGATTTCGTACGAGCAGTACTTC
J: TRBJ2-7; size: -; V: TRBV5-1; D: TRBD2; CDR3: CASSHRGGLGLAGAYEQYF; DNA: TGCGCCAGCAGCCATCGGGGAGGGCTCGGACTAGCGGGAGCCTACGAGCAGTACTTC
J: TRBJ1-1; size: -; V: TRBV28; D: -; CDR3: CASEGVNTEAFF; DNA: TGTGCCAGCGAGGGGGTAAACACTGAAGCTTTCTTT
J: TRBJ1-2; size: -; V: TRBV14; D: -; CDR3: CASSQGTLYHTF; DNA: TGTGCCAGCAGCCAAGGGACACTGTACCACACCTTC
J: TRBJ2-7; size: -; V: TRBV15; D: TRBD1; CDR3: CATTRDRSNYEQYF; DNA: TGTGCCACAACCCGGGACAGGTCCAACTACGAGCAGTACTTC
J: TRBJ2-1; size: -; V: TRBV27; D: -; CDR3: CASRLGTNYNEQFF; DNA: TGTGCCAGCAGGTTGGGCACGAACTACAATGAGCAGTTCTTC
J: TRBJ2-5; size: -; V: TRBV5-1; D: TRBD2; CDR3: CASSLGVAERGFQETQYF; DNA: TGCGCCAGCAGCTTGGGGGTAGCGGAGCGGGGGTTCCAAGAGACCCAGTACTTC
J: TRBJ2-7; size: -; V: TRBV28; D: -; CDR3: CASSEQGRDREQYF; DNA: TGTGCCAGCAGTGAACAGGGGAGGGACCGCGAGCAGTACTTC
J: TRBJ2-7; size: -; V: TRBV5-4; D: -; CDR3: CASSLADTPWEQYF; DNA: TGTGCCAGCAGCTTGGCCGACACCCCTTGGGAGCAGTACTTC
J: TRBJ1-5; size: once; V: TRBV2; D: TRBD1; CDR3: CASSDRGGNQPQHF; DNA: TGTGCCAGCTCGGACAGGGGAGGCAATCAGCCCCAGCATTTT
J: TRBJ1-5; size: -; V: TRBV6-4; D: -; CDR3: CASSVGGYREGNQPQHF; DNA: TGTGCCAGCAGTGTTGGGGGGTACAGGGAGGGCAATCAGCCCCAGCATTTT
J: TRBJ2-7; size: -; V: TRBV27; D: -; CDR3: CASSLRGDLAVSSYEQYF; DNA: TGTGCCAGCAGTTTGCGCGGGGATTTAGCCGTTAGCTCCTACGAGCAGTACTTC
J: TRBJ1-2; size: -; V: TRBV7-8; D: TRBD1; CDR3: CASSLAQDRANYGYTF; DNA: TGTGCCAGCAGCTTAGCGCAGGACAGGGCTAACTATGGCTACACCTTC
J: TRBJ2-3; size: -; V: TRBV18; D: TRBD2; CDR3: CASSPPPGLAGDTQYF; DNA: TGTGCCAGCTCACCACCCCCGGGTCTAGCGGGTGATACGCAGTATTTT
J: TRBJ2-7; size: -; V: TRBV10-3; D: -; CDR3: CAISESSGTYINYEQYF; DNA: TGTGCCATCAGTGAGTCCTCTGGGACTTATATTAACTACGAGCAGTACTTC
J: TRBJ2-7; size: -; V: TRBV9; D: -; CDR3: CASSVAEQNEQYF; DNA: TGTGCCAGCAGCGTAGCTGAACAGAACGAGCAGTACTTC
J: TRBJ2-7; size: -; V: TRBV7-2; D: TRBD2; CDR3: CASSLSAGGSLYEQYF; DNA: TGTGCCAGCAGCTTATCGGCGGGGGGGTCCCTCTACGAGCAGTACTTC
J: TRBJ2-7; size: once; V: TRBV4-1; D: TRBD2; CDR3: CASSRVAGEAHEQYF; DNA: TGCGCCAGCAGCCGGGTAGCGGGAGAGGCCCACGAGCAGTACTTC
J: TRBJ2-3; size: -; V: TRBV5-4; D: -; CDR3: CASSRDLDTQYF; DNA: TGTGCCAGCAGCCGCGACTTGGATACGCAGTATTTT
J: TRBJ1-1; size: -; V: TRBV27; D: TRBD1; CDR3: CASSQQGAAEAFF; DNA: TGTGCCAGCAGTCAGCAGGGGGCTGCTGAAGCTTTCTTT
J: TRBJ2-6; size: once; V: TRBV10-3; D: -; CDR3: CAISEPSNSGANVLTF; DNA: TGTGCCATCAGTGAGCCGTCGAACTCTGGGGCCAACGTCCTGACTTTC
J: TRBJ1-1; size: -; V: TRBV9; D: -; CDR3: CASSGDRGANTEAFF; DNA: TGTGCCAGCAGCGGGGATCGGGGGGCGAACACTGAAGCTTTCTTT
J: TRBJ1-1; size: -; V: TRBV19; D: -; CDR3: CASSIGGTPEAFF; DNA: TGTGCCAGTAGTATAGGAGGGACACCGGAAGCTTTCTTT
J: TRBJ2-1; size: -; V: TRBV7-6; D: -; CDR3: CASSLGTAYNEQFF; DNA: TGTGCCAGCAGCTTAGGGACTGCCTACAATGAGCAGTTCTTC
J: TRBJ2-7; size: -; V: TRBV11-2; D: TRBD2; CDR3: CASSFPWRETYEQYF; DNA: TGTGCCAGCAGCTTTCCCTGGCGGGAGACCTACGAGCAGTACTTC
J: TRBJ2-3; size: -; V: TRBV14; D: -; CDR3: CASSQDSRQGSTDTQYF; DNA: TGTGCCAGCAGCCAAGACTCCCGGCAGGGTAGCACAGATACGCAGTATTTT
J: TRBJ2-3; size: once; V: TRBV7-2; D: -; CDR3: CASSPLNTDTQYF; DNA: TGTGCCAGCAGCCCTCTGAATACAGATACGCAGTATTTT
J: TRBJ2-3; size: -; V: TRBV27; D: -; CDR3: CAASSLKVADTQYF; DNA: TGTGCTGCCAGCAGTTTAAAGGTGGCAGATACGCAGTATTTT
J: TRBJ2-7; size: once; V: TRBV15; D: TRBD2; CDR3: CATSRIPPTSGWGEQYF; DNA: TGTGCCACCAGCAGAATTCCACCGACTAGCGGGTGGGGCGAGCAGTACTTC
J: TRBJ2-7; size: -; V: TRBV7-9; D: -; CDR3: CASSSQGSGNYEQYF; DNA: TGTGCCAGCAGCTCCCAGGGATCAGGGAACTACGAGCAGTACTTC
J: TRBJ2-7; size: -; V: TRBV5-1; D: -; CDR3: CASSLGSGSEQYF; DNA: TGCGCCAGCAGCTTGGGGTCTGGGTCCGAGCAGTACTTC
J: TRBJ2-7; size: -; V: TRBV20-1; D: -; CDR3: CSAREENEQYF; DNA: TGCAGTGCTAGAGAAGAAAACGAGCAGTACTTC
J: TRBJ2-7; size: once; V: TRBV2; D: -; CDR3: CASSYMEGTVSYEQYF; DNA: TGTGCCAGCAGTTACATGGAGGGGACCGTCTCCTACGAGCAGTACTTC
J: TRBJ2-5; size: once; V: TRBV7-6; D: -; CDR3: CASSATGISKETQYF; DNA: TGTGCCAGCAGCGCGACCGGGATCTCGAAAGAGACCCAGTACTTC
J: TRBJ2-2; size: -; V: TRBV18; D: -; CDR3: CASSPPLGGTTGELFF; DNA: TGTGCCAGCTCACCCCCCCTAGGTGGTACCACCGGGGAGCTGTTTTTT
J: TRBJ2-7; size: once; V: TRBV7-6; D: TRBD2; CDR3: CASSLARGLASSFYF; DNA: TGTGCCAGCAGCTTAGCGCGAGGACTAGCGTCCTCCTTTTACTTC
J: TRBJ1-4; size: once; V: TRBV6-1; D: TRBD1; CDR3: CASSEDRNSEKLFF; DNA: TGTGCCAGCTCCGAGGACAGGAACTCTGAAAAACTGTTTTTT
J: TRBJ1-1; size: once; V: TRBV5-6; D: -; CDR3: CASSLSSSTEAFF; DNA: TGTGCCAGCAGCCTGAGCAGTAGCACTGAAGCTTTCTTT
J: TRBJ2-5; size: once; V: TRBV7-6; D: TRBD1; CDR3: CASSSDRGLSETQYF; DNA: TGTGCCAGCAGCTCCGACAGGGGGCTATCGGAGACCCAGTACTTC
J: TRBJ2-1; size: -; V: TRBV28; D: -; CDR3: CASTGSNEQFF; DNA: TGTGCCAGTACTGGGAGTAATGAGCAGTTCTTC